These T cell receptor beta chains were read from a single sample in a study of shared clonotypes between healthy human individuals. TCRdb keeps only in-frame clones here, not all; method: immunoSEQ multiplex PCR. The table has 2 million or so clones, roughly 95% seen once. Sequencing was performed on naive CD8+ T cells sorted from blood. The origin of the receptors is a young man in good health. Both conserved end residues are part of each CDR3. The D gene is left open where the match is weak. Size is stated for part of the rows, as once, few or many counts, or as a class when the clone is expanded.

len: 16
v_gene: TRBV27
abundance: NA
j_gene: TRBJ1-2
d_gene: NA
CDR3aa: CASSTAYLGENYGYTF
CDR3nt: TGTGCCAGCAGTACAGCCTACCTGGGAGAGAACTATGGCTACACCTTC

len: 15
v_gene: TRBV27
abundance: NA
j_gene: TRBJ2-2
d_gene: NA
CDR3aa: CASSWSGENTGELFF
CDR3nt: TGTGCCAGCAGTTGGTCGGGAGAAAACACCGGGGAGCTGTTTTTT

len: 14
v_gene: TRBV6-4
abundance: NA
j_gene: TRBJ1-4
d_gene: NA
CDR3aa: CASSEGQGGEKLFF
CDR3nt: TGTGCCAGCTCCGAGGGCCAAGGGGGTGAAAAACTGTTTTTT

len: 15
v_gene: TRBV25-1
abundance: once
j_gene: TRBJ1-2
d_gene: NA
CDR3aa: CASSDDQGPSYGYTF
CDR3nt: TGTGCCAGCAGTGATGATCAGGGACCGAGCTATGGCTACACCTTC

len: 16
v_gene: TRBV2
abundance: NA
j_gene: TRBJ1-4
d_gene: TRBD1
CDR3aa: CASSEARTGRAEKLFF
CDR3nt: TGTGCCAGCAGTGAAGCCCGGACAGGGCGGGCAGAAAAACTGTTTTTT

len: 14
v_gene: TRBV5-1
abundance: NA
j_gene: TRBJ2-3
d_gene: NA
CDR3aa: CASSWAGSTDTQYF
CDR3nt: TGCGCCAGCAGCTGGGCAGGAAGCACAGATACGCAGTATTTT

len: 16
v_gene: TRBV5-1
abundance: NA
j_gene: TRBJ2-1
d_gene: NA
CDR3aa: CASSLANGGIHNEQFF
CDR3nt: TGCGCCAGCAGCTTGGCCAACGGGGGAATCCACAATGAGCAGTTCTTC

len: 14
v_gene: TRBV13
abundance: NA
j_gene: TRBJ1-1
d_gene: NA
CDR3aa: CASSLTGLNTEAFF
CDR3nt: TGTGCCAGCAGCTTAACCGGGTTGAACACTGAAGCTTTCTTT

len: 13
v_gene: TRBV28
abundance: NA
j_gene: TRBJ2-7
d_gene: NA
CDR3aa: CASSLGGSYEQYF
CDR3nt: TGTGCCAGCAGTCTCGGGGGATCCTACGAGCAGTACTTC

len: 15
v_gene: TRBV27
abundance: NA
j_gene: TRBJ2-3
d_gene: NA
CDR3aa: CASSLGAPPADTQYF
CDR3nt: TGTGCCAGCAGTTTGGGGGCACCACCGGCGGATACGCAGTATTTT

len: 12
v_gene: TRBV13
abundance: NA
j_gene: TRBJ2-7
d_gene: TRBD2
CDR3aa: CASSLSGDEQYF
CDR3nt: TGTGCCAGCAGCTTAAGCGGGGACGAGCAGTACTTC

len: 14
v_gene: TRBV2
abundance: NA
j_gene: TRBJ2-3
d_gene: NA
CDR3aa: CASSDWLNTDTQYF
CDR3nt: TGTGCCAGCAGTGATTGGCTGAACACAGATACGCAGTATTTT

len: 14
v_gene: TRBV27
abundance: NA
j_gene: TRBJ2-5
d_gene: TRBD1
CDR3aa: CASSTTGVGETQYF
CDR3nt: TGTGCCAGCAGTACGACAGGGGTGGGAGAGACCCAGTACTTC

len: 14
v_gene: TRBV7-9
abundance: NA
j_gene: TRBJ2-5
d_gene: NA
CDR3aa: CASSSRVDAETQYF
CDR3nt: TGTGCCAGCAGCTCCAGGGTGGATGCGGAGACCCAGTACTTC

len: 13
v_gene: TRBV6-6
abundance: NA
j_gene: TRBJ2-7
d_gene: NA
CDR3aa: CASSWDTPGEQYF
CDR3nt: TGTGCCAGCAGTTGGGACACCCCTGGGGAGCAGTACTTC

len: 15
v_gene: TRBV25-1
abundance: NA
j_gene: TRBJ2-5
d_gene: NA
CDR3aa: CASSPSGRAGETQYF
CDR3nt: TGTGCCAGCAGTCCCTCGGGGCGCGCAGGAGAGACCCAGTACTTC

len: 12
v_gene: TRBV25-1
abundance: NA
j_gene: TRBJ2-7
d_gene: NA
CDR3aa: CASSASGAEQYF
CDR3nt: TGTGCCAGCAGTGCCTCAGGGGCCGAGCAGTACTTC

len: 12
v_gene: TRBV7-9
abundance: NA
j_gene: TRBJ2-3
d_gene: NA
CDR3aa: CASSLGIDTQYF
CDR3nt: TGTGCCAGCAGCTTGGGAATAGATACGCAGTATTTT

len: 14
v_gene: TRBV19
abundance: NA
j_gene: TRBJ2-7
d_gene: NA
CDR3aa: CASSPVGSVYEQYF
CDR3nt: TGTGCCAGTAGTCCCGTCGGTTCGGTCTACGAGCAGTACTTC

len: 14
v_gene: TRBV5-5
abundance: NA
j_gene: TRBJ2-7
d_gene: NA
CDR3aa: CASTPDTLKYEQYF
CDR3nt: TGTGCCAGCACCCCAGACACACTGAAGTACGAGCAGTACTTC

len: 14
v_gene: TRBV27
abundance: NA
j_gene: TRBJ2-5
d_gene: NA
CDR3aa: CASSSLTLQETQYF
CDR3nt: TGTGCCAGCAGTTCCCTTACCTTACAAGAGACCCAGTACTTC

len: 17
v_gene: TRBV28
abundance: NA
j_gene: TRBJ1-3
d_gene: NA
CDR3aa: CASSLGSGPLSGNTIYF
CDR3nt: TGTGCCAGCAGTTTGGGCTCAGGCCCGCTCTCTGGAAACACCATATATTTT

len: 16
v_gene: TRBV28
abundance: NA
j_gene: TRBJ1-5
d_gene: NA
CDR3aa: CASGYPREGVNQPQHF
CDR3nt: TGTGCCAGCGGCTACCCCCGGGAAGGTGTCAATCAGCCCCAGCATTTT

len: 16
v_gene: TRBV5-1
abundance: NA
j_gene: TRBJ2-1
d_gene: TRBD2
CDR3aa: CASSLGTRPVFDEQFF
CDR3nt: TGCGCCAGCAGCTTGGGGACTAGACCCGTTTTCGATGAGCAGTTCTTC

len: 16
v_gene: TRBV10-3
abundance: NA
j_gene: TRBJ2-3
d_gene: TRBD2
CDR3aa: CAISQEAGGSTDTQYF
CDR3nt: TGTGCCATCTCTCAGGAGGCGGGAGGGAGCACAGATACGCAGTATTTT

len: 13
v_gene: TRBV30
abundance: NA
j_gene: TRBJ2-7
d_gene: NA
CDR3aa: CAWSVGATYEQYF
CDR3nt: TGTGCCTGGAGTGTGGGGGCGACCTACGAGCAGTACTTC

len: 14
v_gene: TRBV5-1
abundance: NA
j_gene: TRBJ2-1
d_gene: TRBD2
CDR3aa: CASSATSGDNEQFF
CDR3nt: TGCGCCAGCAGCGCTACTAGCGGAGACAATGAGCAGTTCTTC

len: 16
v_gene: TRBV14
abundance: NA
j_gene: TRBJ1-1
d_gene: TRBD1
CDR3aa: CASSSNPGTGDTEAFF
CDR3nt: TGTGCCAGCAGCTCAAACCCAGGGACAGGTGACACTGAAGCTTTCTTT

len: 14
v_gene: TRBV19
abundance: NA
j_gene: TRBJ2-7
d_gene: TRBD1
CDR3aa: CASSAGQGSYEQYF
CDR3nt: TGTGCCAGTAGTGCAGGACAGGGTTCCTACGAGCAGTACTTC

len: 15
v_gene: TRBV4-1
abundance: NA
j_gene: TRBJ1-6
d_gene: NA
CDR3aa: CASSPDGGGNSPLHF
CDR3nt: TGCGCCAGCAGCCCAGACGGGGGAGGTAATTCACCCCTCCACTTT

len: 15
v_gene: TRBV5-1
abundance: NA
j_gene: TRBJ2-7
d_gene: NA
CDR3aa: CASSLETGFGYEQYF
CDR3nt: TGCGCCAGCAGCTTGGAGACAGGTTTTGGCTACGAGCAGTACTTC

len: 14
v_gene: TRBV28
abundance: NA
j_gene: TRBJ2-7
d_gene: TRBD1
CDR3aa: CASSSRDRTYEQYF
CDR3nt: TGTGCCAGCAGTTCACGGGACAGGACCTACGAGCAGTACTTC

len: 13
v_gene: TRBV6-4
abundance: NA
j_gene: TRBJ2-7
d_gene: TRBD1
CDR3aa: CASSVGTGYEQYF
CDR3nt: TGTGCCAGCAGTGTTGGGACAGGGTACGAGCAGTACTTC

len: 11
v_gene: TRBV6-6
abundance: NA
j_gene: TRBJ2-7
d_gene: NA
CDR3aa: CASTDNYEQYF
CDR3nt: TGTGCCAGCACCGACAACTACGAGCAGTACTTC

len: 15
v_gene: TRBV6-6
abundance: NA
j_gene: TRBJ2-7
d_gene: TRBD1
CDR3aa: CASSFDRGTSYEQYF
CDR3nt: TGTGCCAGCAGTTTTGACAGGGGGACCTCCTACGAGCAGTACTTC

len: 14
v_gene: TRBV18
abundance: NA
j_gene: TRBJ2-7
d_gene: NA
CDR3aa: CASSPGTPSYEQYF
CDR3nt: TGTGCCAGCTCACCTGGGACACCCTCCTACGAGCAGTACTTC

len: 18
v_gene: TRBV27
abundance: NA
j_gene: TRBJ2-7
d_gene: TRBD1
CDR3aa: CASSLTGQGLRNSYEQYF
CDR3nt: TGTGCCAGCAGTTTAACGGGACAGGGGTTGCGAAACTCCTACGAGCAGTACTTC

len: 16
v_gene: TRBV4-2
abundance: once
j_gene: TRBJ1-6
d_gene: NA
CDR3aa: CASSQEQGSYNSPLHF
CDR3nt: TGTGCCAGCAGCCAAGAACAGGGCTCCTATAATTCACCCCTCCACTTT

len: 16
v_gene: TRBV4-1
abundance: NA
j_gene: TRBJ2-2
d_gene: TRBD2
CDR3aa: CASSQVGLASIGELFF
CDR3nt: TGCGCCAGCAGCCAAGTGGGACTAGCGTCGATCGGGGAGCTGTTTTTT

len: 14
v_gene: TRBV25-1
abundance: NA
j_gene: TRBJ2-7
d_gene: NA
CDR3aa: CASSGEWRDYEQYF
CDR3nt: TGTGCCAGCAGTGGGGAGTGGCGGGACTACGAGCAGTACTTC

len: 15
v_gene: TRBV7-9
abundance: NA
j_gene: TRBJ2-3
d_gene: TRBD2
CDR3aa: CASSLIRGGMDTQYF
CDR3nt: TGTGCCAGCAGCTTGATACGGGGGGGCATGGATACGCAGTATTTT

len: 14
v_gene: TRBV4-1
abundance: NA
j_gene: TRBJ1-4
d_gene: NA
CDR3aa: CASSGRATNEKLFF
CDR3nt: TGCGCCAGCAGCGGCCGAGCAACTAATGAAAAACTGTTTTTT

len: 12
v_gene: TRBV19
abundance: NA
j_gene: TRBJ1-5
d_gene: NA
CDR3aa: CASSSNNQPQHF
CDR3nt: TGTGCCAGTAGTTCAAACAATCAGCCCCAGCATTTT